Listed below are T cell receptor beta chains from one sample, sequenced in a study of T cell responses to AZD1222 COVID-19 vaccine. Sequenced by immunoSEQ multiplex PCR; TCRdb stores in-frame clones only, minus some. The sample records more than 150,000 clones, about 90% being singletons. Sequences were derived from peripheral blood, sampled 28 days after the second AZD1222 dose. These TCRs come from an adult who received the AZD1222 COVID-19 vaccine. Each CDR3 is given without its conserved first and last residue. A D gene is named only where the DNA matches it firmly.

TRBV27,TRBD2,TRBJ2-7,ASSLRRLAGEQY
TRBV7-9,TRBD1,TRBJ1-4,ASSSGQPLASLF
TRBV5-6,.,TRBJ2-7,ASSFDAGRISYEQY
TRBV27,TRBD1,TRBJ2-1,ASTSGTTGTGGEQF
TRBV9,TRBD2,TRBJ2-2,ASSLLAGGNTGELF
TRBV7-6,TRBD1,TRBJ1-4,ASSLARTGMGEKLF
TRBV4-3,.,TRBJ1-6,ASSQDSDGRNSPLH
TRBV4-1,.,TRBJ2-1,ASSQEESYNEQF
TRBV7-2,.,TRBJ1-1,ASSLASGLHTEAF
TRBV10-3,.,TRBJ1-3,AIQSSGNTIY
TRBV2,.,TRBJ1-4,ASLRALGEKLF
TRBV28,TRBD1,TRBJ2-3,ASSPGGQGISRDTQY
TRBV6-6,TRBD1,TRBJ2-1,ASGKLQGSSYNEQF
TRBV28,.,TRBJ1-5,ASNTGLQPQH
TRBV28,.,TRBJ1-1,ASSLSAGPMNTEAF
TRBV5-1,TRBD1,TRBJ2-7,ASTGTGYEQY
TRBV19,.,TRBJ2-1,ASSSGTLLYNEQF
TRBV19,TRBD2,TRBJ2-2,ASRPSGRAEMGELF
TRBV5-1,.,TRBJ1-1,ASSTAGSMNTEAF
TRBV4-2,TRBD1,TRBJ1-2,ASSQEGGQGAIYGYT
TRBV10-2,TRBD2,TRBJ2-1,ASSEIAGEGEQF
TRBV7-2,TRBD1,TRBJ2-1,ASSPGTGGDFNEQF